Shown below are 26 T cell receptor beta chains from a single sample sequenced in a study of cytomegalovirus exposure and HLA in healthy donors. The protocol was immunoSEQ multiplex PCR, while the TCRdb copy is restricted to in-frame clones and leaves out a portion. The sample carries about 160,000 clones, 86% recorded once. The sample comprised PBMCs. The receptors shown here come from a woman aged 25 to 45 in good health and CMV-seronegative.

This clone was seen a few times. The chain has TRBV7-9 and TRBJ1-2; D is perhaps TRBD1 (6 bases). Germline values: CDR1 SEHNR, CDR2 FQNEAQ (reference sequence). Trimming stripped 0 bases from V and 6 bases from J, with 11 bases between. The CDR3 runs to 14 residues. CDR3 DNA sequence: TGTGCCAGCAGCTTAGCCGGGGGCACTGATGGCTACACCTTC. It translates to CASSLAGGTDGYTF.

This clone is a singleton in its sample. The chain joins TRBV15 to TRBJ2-7; the match to TRBD1 covers 11 bases. The CDR3 spans 17 residues. Germline trimming cut 5 bases from V and 0 bases from J; bases unmatched to any gene: 9. Germline V lookup: CDR1 LNHNV, CDR2 YYDKDF (reference sequence). CDR3 nucleotides: TGTGCCACCAGCCCACCCCCTGGGACAGGGGGCTCCTACGAGCAGTACTTC. This gives the protein CATSPPPGTGGSYEQYF.

The chain carries TRBV5-4 and TRBJ2-3, with 8 bases aligning to TRBD2. The CDR3 extends over 15 amino acids. Germline V gene sequence: CDR1 SGHNT, CDR2 YYREEE (reference sequence). V dropped 1 base and J dropped 6; count of bases not matched to a gene: 7. Here the CDR3 DNA reads TGTGCCAGCAGCTTGATCGGGGGGGTTGAGGATACGCAGTATTTT. Translation: CASSLIGGVEDTQYF.

DNA for the CDR3: TGTGCCAGCAGCTTTGAAACAGGGGGCGCAGCCGGGGAGCTGTTTTTT. It encodes CASSFETGGAAGELFF. The chain links TRBV5-4 to TRBJ2-2, with TRBD1 identical over 9 bases. V dropped 2 bases and J dropped 6; count of bases not matched to a gene: 8. CDR1 SGHNT and CDR2 YYREEE come from the germline V gene (reference sequence). The CDR3 is 16 residues long.

The rearrangement links TRBV7-9 to TRBJ1-2; TRBD1 matches at 8 bases. This CDR3 spans 14 amino acids. Germline lookup yields CDR1 SEHNR and CDR2 FQNEAQ (reference sequence). The V and J ends lost 5 bases and 2 bases, in that order; junction bases with no gene match: 4. CDR3 sequence reads: CASSPGQGNYGYTF. CDR3 DNA: TGTGCCAGCAGCCCCGGACAGGGAAACTATGGCTACACCTTC.

This clone was seen a handful of times. This sequence joins TRBV4-1 and TRBJ1-5; D unresolved. CDR3 length: 14 residues. V was trimmed by 1 base and J by 8 bases, leaving 12 bases between them. Germline V gene data show CDR1 as MGHRA and CDR2 as YSYEKL. The CDR3 spells CASSQGRDVEPQHF. Here the CDR3 DNA reads TGCGCCAGCAGCCAAGGGAGAGACGTCGAGCCCCAGCATTTT.

V is TRBV5-1 and J is TRBJ2-5; TRBD2 is a possible D gene (5 bases). Trimming cost V 4 bases and J 0 bases, with 10 bases left between them. Germline V CDR1 and CDR2: SGHRS, YFSETQ. The CDR3 sequence is 14 residues long. This chain's CDR3 is CASSTTGNQETQYF. The CDR3 DNA is TGCGCCAGCAGCACGACCGGGAACCAAGAGACCCAGTACTTC.

With regard to this clone: The sample contains more than one DNA sequence encoding this CDR3. The CDR3 DNA sequence: TGTGCCAGCAGAACTAGCGGGAGCTACAATGAGCAGTTCTTC. Its protein product is CASRTSGSYNEQFF. V usage is TRBV27 and J usage is TRBJ2-1; 11 bases match TRBD2. J lost 3 bases, V lost 6 bases, and 1 base had no gene match. CDR3 length: 14 amino acids. Germline V gene data show CDR1 as MNHEY and CDR2 as SMNVEV (reference sequence).

V gene TRBV5-6 combines with J gene TRBJ2-5; TRBD1 matches at 7 bases. With 2 bases clipped from V and 7 bases from J, the junction kept 14 bases outside the gene matches. The CDR3 is made up of 16 amino acids. The germline gives CDR1 SGHDT, CDR2 YYEEEE. The CDR3 DNA sequence: TGTGCCAGCAGCTTTGTAACAGGGGATCCAAGTGGGACCCAGTACTTC. Its protein product is CASSFVTGDPSGTQYF.

CDR3 sequence: CASSRPGLAAFNEQFF. The CDR3 region has the DNA TGCGCCAGCAGCCGTCCCGGACTAGCGGCGTTCAATGAGCAGTTCTTC. The chain links TRBV4-1 to TRBJ2-1, with TRBD2 identical over 10 bases. There are 16 residues in the CDR3. Trimming removed 4 bases from V and 6 bases from J; junction bases left unmatched: 9. The V gene's germline CDR1 is MGHRA and CDR2 YSYEKL.

This clone was seen a single time. The chain links TRBV7-2 to TRBJ2-3; TRBD2 aligns across 12 bases. V trimming: 8 bases; J trimming: 1 base; junction bases outside the gene matches: 13. CDR3 length: 18 amino acids. In germline, CDR1 is SGHTA, CDR2 FQGNSA. The CDR3 DNA reads TGTGCCAGCGGGCACCTAGCGGGAGGGGTTGGGGGCACAGATACGCAGTATTTT. Its translation is CASGHLAGGVGGTDTQYF. The full variable domain, in which reference TRBV7-2 and TRBJ2-3 provide the parts outside the CDR3, is GAGVSQSPSNKVTEKGKDVELRCDPISGHTALYWYRQSLGQGLEFLIYFQGNSAPDKSGLPSDRFSAERTGGSVSTLTIQRTQQEDSAVYLCASGHLAGGVGGTDTQYFGPGTRLTVL.

The chain's CDR3 is CASSDARNSNQPQHF. The CDR3 DNA follows: TGTGCCAGCAGTGACGCACGTAATAGCAATCAGCCCCAGCATTTT. V and J are TRBV2 and TRBJ1-5; no firm D call. In germline, CDR1 is SNHLY, CDR2 FYNNEI. The CDR3 has 15 residues. Trimming pared 3 bases from V and 0 bases from J, leaving 9 bases between.

The CDR3 DNA is TGTGCCAGCAGCTTTGTCCTCCGGGACAGGGGACCCTACGAGCAGTACTTC. This gives the protein CASSFVLRDRGPYEQYF. The rearrangement uses TRBV5-5 and TRBJ2-7; 10 bases are shared with TRBD1. Germline-derived CDR1 and CDR2 are SGHKS and YYEKEE (reference sequence). V dropped 2 bases and J dropped 2; count of bases not matched to a gene: 10. CDR3 size: 17 residues.

V is TRBV7-2 and J is TRBJ1-6; D is uncertain. The CDR3 spans 13 residues. Trimming stripped 0 bases from V and 7 bases from J, with 4 bases between. Germline CDR1 reads SGHTA; CDR2 reads FQGNSA. DNA of the CDR3: TGTGCCAGCAGCTTAGCGGTGAATTCACCCCTCCACTTT. Its translation is CASSLAVNSPLHF.

The CDR3: CATSRVGGNTGELFF. CDR3 DNA: TGTGCCACCAGCAGAGTGGGGGGGAACACCGGGGAGCTGTTTTTT. The chain couples TRBV15 to TRBJ2-2, with a weak D call TRBD2 (6 bases). CDR1 is LNHNV, CDR2 YYDKDF, per germline (reference sequence). This CDR3 comprises 15 residues. V lost 1 base and J lost 1, with 7 bases in between.

The chain carries TRBV7-8 and TRBJ1-5, with D uncertain. V lost 3 bases and J 3 bases, leaving 18 bases between the germline ends. This CDR3 has 17 amino acids. Germline V gene data show CDR1 as SGHVS and CDR2 as FQNEAQ. DNA of the CDR3: TGTGCCAGCAGCTTGCCCCCGAGGTTCGCGCCCAATCAGCCCCAGCATTTT. Its translation is CASSLPPRFAPNQPQHF.

This clone was seen once. The chain joins TRBV27 to TRBJ2-7; TRBD1 aligns across 8 bases. V was pared by 2 bases and J by 6 bases, with 12 bases of the junction left unmatched. Germline-derived CDR1 and CDR2 are MNHEY and SMNVEV (reference sequence). The CDR3 covers 16 residues. Written as DNA, the CDR3 is TGTGCCAGCAGTTTAATAGACCGACAGGGGTATCTCGAGCAGTACTTC. Translating gives CASSLIDRQGYLEQYF.

This rearrangement joins TRBV19 to TRBJ2-3; a possible D gene is TRBD2 (6 bases). The V end lost 3 bases, the J end lost 2 bases, and 12 bases lay between the germline ends. The CDR3 loop spans 15 amino acids. Germline V gene lookup returns CDR1 LNHDA and CDR2 SQIVND (reference sequence). In DNA form, the CDR3 reads TGTGCCAGTAGTATCATAGCGGACCTCACAGATACGCAGTATTTT. Its translation is CASSIIADLTDTQYF.

The rearrangement uses TRBV7-2 and TRBJ1-5; 7 bases align to TRBD1. Trimming cost V 5 bases and J 1 base; bases outside gene matches: 11. CDR1 and CDR2 from the germline V gene are SGHTA and FQGNSA. This CDR3 is built from 17 residues. The CDR3 loop is CASSPQVRDRSNQPQHF. In DNA, the CDR3 is TGTGCCAGCAGCCCACAAGTCCGGGACAGAAGCAATCAGCCCCAGCATTTT.

The chain recombines TRBV28 with TRBJ1-2; D is perhaps TRBD1 (5 bases). The CDR3 covers 15 residues. CDR1 MDHEN and CDR2 SYDVKM come from the germline V gene. Trimming left V 2 bases short and J 0 bases short, with 10 bases between. This CDR3 is CASSLLGGSNYGYTF. CDR3 in DNA: TGTGCCAGCAGTTTACTTGGGGGGTCTAACTATGGCTACACCTTC.

The chain links TRBV5-6 to TRBJ1-1; TRBD1 aligns across 10 bases. V was clipped by 1 base and J by 4 bases; unmatched bases: 4. The CDR3 has 15 amino acids. Germline V gives CDR1 SGHDT, CDR2 YYEEEE. The CDR3 sequence is CASSLLGQGTTEAFF. CDR3 nucleotide sequence: TGTGCCAGCAGCTTGCTGGGACAGGGGACCACTGAAGCTTTCTTT.

The chain recombines TRBV28 with TRBJ1-2, with unresolved D. Germline assignment: CDR1 MDHEN and CDR2 SYDVKM. The CDR3 covers 13 residues. Trimming cost V 3 bases and J 2 bases, with 7 bases left between them. The CDR3 reads CASSFGQNYGYTF. CDR3 nucleotide sequence: TGTGCCAGCAGTTTCGGTCAGAACTATGGCTACACCTTC.

This chain joins TRBV4-1 and TRBJ2-1; D is ambiguous. Germline CDR1 and CDR2: MGHRA and YSYEKL. Trimming stripped 3 bases from V and 6 bases from J, with 3 bases between. This CDR3 has 11 residues. The CDR3 here is CASSQTNEQFF. The DNA for the CDR3 is TGCGCCAGCAGCCAGACCAATGAGCAGTTCTTC.

The chain combines TRBV11-2 with TRBJ1-5; the D is unclear. V was cut by 0 bases and J by 9 bases, with 12 bases left in between. The CDR3 extends over 14 amino acids. Per the germline V gene, CDR1 is SGHAT and CDR2 is FQNNGV. CDR3 loop: CASSLDLISRPQHF. For the CDR3, the DNA is TGTGCCAGCAGCTTAGACCTAATCAGTAGGCCCCAGCATTTT. The full variable domain, with the rest looked up from reference TRBV11-2 and TRBJ1-5, is EAGVAQSPRYKIIEKRQSVAFWCNPISGHATLYWYQQILGQGPKLLIQFQNNGVVDDSQLPKDRFSAERLKGVDSTLKIQPAKLEDSAVYLCASSLDLISRPQHFGDGTRLSIL.

The J gene is TRBJ2-3, the V gene TRBV19; 7 bases are shared with TRBD1. With 5 bases clipped from V and 4 bases from J, the junction kept 6 bases outside the gene matches. The CDR3 consists of 14 residues. Germline V gene lookup returns CDR1 LNHDA and CDR2 SQIVND (reference sequence). In DNA, the CDR3 is TGTGCCAGTAGTGTCAACCAGGGGGCAGATACGCAGTATTTT. Translated, it gives CASSVNQGADTQYF.

The V gene is TRBV21-1, the J gene TRBJ2-7; the DNA was not used to check the table's D call, TRBD1. TRBV21-1 counts as a pseudogene. The CDR3 is 16 residues long. CDR3 bases: TGTGCCAGCAGGAATAGCCTGACAGGTAGATTTTACGAGCAGTACTTC. It specifies CASRNSLTGRFYEQYF.